This T cell receptor (beta chain) was obtained from a study of cytomegalovirus exposure and HLA in healthy donors. Study-wide results and caveats: It was 164 TCR beta chains that were listed as cytomegalovirus-associated. Most observed TCR sequences were rare, whereas some public TCRs were detected in many donors.

The CDR3 sequence is 14 residues long. CDR1 is SGHVS and CDR2 is FNYEAQ in the germline V gene. V trimming: 3 bases; J trimming: 6 bases; junction bases outside the gene matches: 5. The PCR was carried out with 60 Vbeta primers and 13 Jbeta primers. Using immunoSEQ multiplex PCR, the repertoire was profiled, and TCRdb retains in-frame clones only, with some absent. The sample holds 150,000 to 200,000 clones, more than 65% seen once. The donors were healthy bone marrow donors. As concerns this clone: Its antigen is unknown.

This receptor was obtained from a woman in her 30s in good health and CMV-seronegative. The chain is built from TRBV7-6 and TRBJ1-5, with 7 bases fitting TRBD1. Sequences were obtained from PBMCs. The CDR3 loop is CASSLSGGSQPQHF. CDR3 nucleotide sequence: TGTGCCAGCAGCTTGTCAGGGGGGAGTCAGCCCCAGCATTTT. Drawing the rest from reference TRBV7-6 and TRBJ1-5, the complete variable domain is GAGVSQSPRYKVTKRGQDVALRCDPISGHVSLYWYRQALGQGPEFLTYFNYEAQQDKSGLPNDRFSAERPEGSISTLTIQRTEQRDSAMYRCASSLSGGSQPQHFGDGTRLSIL.